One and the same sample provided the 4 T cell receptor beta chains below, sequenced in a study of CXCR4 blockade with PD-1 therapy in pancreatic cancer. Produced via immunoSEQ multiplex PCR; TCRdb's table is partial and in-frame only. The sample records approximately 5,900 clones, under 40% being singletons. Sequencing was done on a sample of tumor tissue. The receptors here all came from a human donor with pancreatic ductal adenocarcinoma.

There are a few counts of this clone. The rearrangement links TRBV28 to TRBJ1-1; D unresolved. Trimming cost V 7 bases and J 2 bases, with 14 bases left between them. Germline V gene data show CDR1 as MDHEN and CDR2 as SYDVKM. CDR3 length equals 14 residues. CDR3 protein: CASTPWGLNTEAFF. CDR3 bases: TGTGCCAGCACCCCCTGGGGTCTTAACACTGAAGCTTTCTTT.

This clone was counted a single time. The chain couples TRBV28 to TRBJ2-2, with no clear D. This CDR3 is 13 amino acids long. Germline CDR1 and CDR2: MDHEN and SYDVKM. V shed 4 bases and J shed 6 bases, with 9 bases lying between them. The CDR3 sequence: CASSWTASGELFF. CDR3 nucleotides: TGTGCCAGCAGTTGGACGGCATCCGGGGAGCTGTTTTTT.

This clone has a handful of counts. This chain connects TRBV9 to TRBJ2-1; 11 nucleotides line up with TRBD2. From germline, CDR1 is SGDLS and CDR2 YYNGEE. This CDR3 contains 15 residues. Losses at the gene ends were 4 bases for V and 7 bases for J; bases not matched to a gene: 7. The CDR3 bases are TGTGCCAGCAGCAATAGCGGGAGGGCTTGGAATGAGCAGTTCTTC. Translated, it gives CASSNSGRAWNEQFF.

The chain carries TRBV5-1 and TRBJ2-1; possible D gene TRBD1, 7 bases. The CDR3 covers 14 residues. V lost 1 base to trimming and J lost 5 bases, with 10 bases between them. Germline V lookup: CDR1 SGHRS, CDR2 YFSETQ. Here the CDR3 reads CASSLQGEDNEQFF. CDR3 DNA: TGCGCCAGCAGCTTGCAGGGGGAGGACAATGAGCAGTTCTTC.